This entry is about one T cell receptor beta chain. Its cognate antigen is unknown. This sample stems from a study of T cell responses to AZD1222 COVID-19 vaccine. Whole-study context: Second doses that came at about 4 or about 12 weeks were put together. Regarding the study as a whole: CD4 TCRs covered the whole spike, strongest at regions 160-218 and 743-854.

Trimming removed 5 bases at V and 7 bases at J, with 6 bases between. The CDR3 spans 12 residues. The germline V gene has CDR1 SGHTA and CDR2 FQGNSA. Sequencing used immunoSEQ multiplex PCR; TCRdb keeps in-frame clones, though not all of them. The sample comprises approximately 180,000 clones, approximately 92% of which are singletons, and 8% to 13% rests with the top ten. The chain uses TRBV7-2 and TRBJ1-6; D is unresolved. Material: peripheral blood, obtained on day 0 of AZD1222 vaccination. The TCR comes from an adult in good health. This CDR3 reads CASSHPNSPLHF. The CDR3 DNA reads as TGTGCCAGCAGCCATCCGAATTCACCCCTCCACTTT.